This TCR beta chain was identified during a study of T cell changes during pregnancy in multiple sclerosis. The CDR3 loop spans 13 amino acids. The V and J ends lost 8 bases and 5 bases respectively, with 15 bases between them. Germline V lookup: CDR1 GTSNPN, CDR2 SVGIG (reference sequence). Here immunoSEQ multiplex PCR was the method, and the copy in TCRdb shows in-frame clones only, minus some. Of over 65,000 clones listed, approximately 90% are singletons. This chain links TRBV30 with TRBJ1-4; D is unclear. The TCR comes from a female donor with multiple sclerosis, enrolled in a pregnancy study. The sequenced sample was peripheral blood, obtained in the first trimester of pregnancy. In DNA form, the CDR3 reads TGTGCCGGCCGAGGAGTATTGAATGAAAAACTGTTTTTT. This codes for CAGRGVLNEKLFF.